Below, one T cell receptor (beta chain) is given with its context. Its antigen specificity is not known. No quality values exist for individual bases; no much larger clone is one base distant. TCRbeta CDR3 regions were amplified from genomic DNA using the immunoSEQ Assay, a bias-controlled multiplex PCR. On the authors' methods: Within the assay, amplification of reference gene primers was used to estimate how many nucleated cells each sample contained. To quantify the absolute abundance of each unique TCRbeta CDR3 rearrangement, sequence reads were collapsed and filtered. Productive Simpson clonality was computed per sample as the square root of Simpson's diversity index over productive rearrangements. This immuneACCESS table, as held by TCRdb, lists in-frame sequences with V and J called but not all clones. Of the missing ones, under half trace to an unresolved V gene in checked studies; the others have no known cause. V and J calls and clone size are copied from that table; D and trimming were computed from the DNA. This sample lists roughly 97,000 clones; more than 75% were detected once. In total, the top ten clones hold roughly a quarter of the sample.

The collaborating institutions used their own protocols to collect whole blood in K2EDTA tubes. For TCRbeta analysis, collaborators shipped samples in one of three forms: frozen whole blood, isolated PBMCs, or DNA extracted from either of those sample types. This record comes from a study of blood T cell repertoires in COVID-19 (dated by TCRdb to 2018 to 2020). Concerning the study at large: Samples covering the acute and convalescent phases of COVID-19 were provided by collaborators in the United States, Italy and Spain. Samples came from the ongoing ImmuneRACE study (first 160 participants) plus 1,254 subjects from 6 global collaborators. Nearly every sample came with metadata listing a de-identified subject ID, COVID-19 status, age in years and sex. Where HLA class I and class II types were available, the types were taken from metadata supplied by the sample provider, not from assay-based typing. The repertoires were made available in a free public database intended to serve as a resource for research on the immune response to SARS-CoV-2. The prospective study material was composed of cDNA or gDNA derived from T cells, B-cell-depleted T cells, or PBMCs. Subjects who had been exposed to COVID-19, were actively infected with it, or had recovered from it provided the deeply sampled blood TCRbeta repertoires that made up the dataset. Broad study findings and their caveats: The amount of clinical and demographic metadata varied by source and participant and was provided uncurated.

The junction shows trimming of 2 bases on V and 7 bases on J, and the gene matches do not reach 13 bases of it. The CDR3, from cysteine to phenylalanine, totals 18 residues. Only the CDR3 DNA stays, 54 bases, in frame from base 1. From the germline V gene, CDR1 is SGHVS and CDR2 is FQNEAQ. This TCR was sampled from a man aged 55-75 years with acute or convalescent COVID-19. Sequenced: peripheral blood. The chain links TRBV7-8 with TRBJ2-2; TRBD2 aligns with 10 central bases. Read as DNA, the sequence is TGTGCCAGCAGCTTAAGACCTCCGGGACTAGCGCGGAGCGGGGAGCTGTTTTTT. It codes for CASSLRPPGLARSGELFF.